This TCR beta chain was recorded in a study of blood T cell repertoires in COVID-19. Across the whole study: Sources were T cells, B-cell-depleted T cells, or PBMCs; the material itself was cDNA or gDNA.

Authors' processing steps: Estimation of nucleated cell counts was performed using reference gene primer amplification. Method: immunoSEQ multiplex PCR; TCRdb's copy keeps in-frame clones and lacks some. From that table come the V and J calls and clone size; the DNA was used to work out D and trimming. Of roughly 250,000 clones listed, roughly 90% are singletons. Trimming took 4 bases from V and 0 from J, leaving 9 bases between them. The CDR3 is 14 amino acids. Germline-derived CDR1 and CDR2 are SGHVT and SQSDAQ. Sequencing was carried out using PBMCs or T cells enriched from blood (not recorded which). This rearrangement joins TRBV7-4 to TRBJ1-2; tentatively, D is TRBD1 (5 bases). This sequence originates from a woman aged 30 to 39 with acute COVID-19. CDR3 bases: TGTGCCAGCAGCTCGACAGTCACTAACTATGGCTACACCTTC. It yields the protein CASSSTVTNYGYTF.